These 7 T cell receptor beta chains were all obtained from the same sample, sequenced in a study of CD8 T cells in ankylosing spondylitis. TCRdb reprocessed the 5' RACE reads with MiXCR, giving one entry per CDR3 protein. The sample has some 240,000 distinct CDR3 sequences; more than 15% are singletons. The source material was blood, either unsorted or a sorted T cell fraction (not recorded which). The receptors were gathered from a male donor with ankylosing spondylitis or in good health (not recorded which).

The chain is built from TRBV4-1 and TRBJ2-2; the D is unclear. The germline CDR1 and CDR2 sequences are MGHRA and YSYEKL. V lost 0 bases and J lost 0, with 11 bases in between. The CDR3 loop spans 17 amino acids. CDR3 region: CASSQEESAANTGELFF. The CDR3 region has the DNA TGCGCCAGCAGCCAAGAGGAAAGCGCCGCGAACACCGGGGAGCTGTTTTTT.

This chain links TRBV4-1 with TRBJ1-5; D unclear. Germline CDR1 reads MGHRA; CDR2 reads YSYEKL. V was pared by 3 bases and J by 4 bases, with 10 bases between. The CDR3 runs to 14 residues. The CDR3 sequence: CASSQVLLNQPQHF. The CDR3, as DNA: TGCGCCAGCAGCCAGGTACTTTTGAATCAGCCCCAGCATTTT.

This clonotype has only a few counts. The rearrangement uses TRBV20-1 and TRBJ2-5; 7 bases fit TRBD1. The trim removed 6 bases at V and 3 bases at J, leaving 4 bases unmatched. In germline, CDR1 is DFQATT, CDR2 SNEGSKA (reference sequence). The CDR3 has 12 amino acids. The CDR3 DNA reads TGCAGTGCCTGGGACAGAGAAGAGACCCAGTACTTC. Translating it yields CSAWDREETQYF.

The chain links TRBV6-1 to TRBJ1-5; D is undetermined. V was pared by 3 bases and J by 3 bases, with 6 bases between. This CDR3 contains 13 residues. CDR1 MNHNS and CDR2 SASEGT come from the germline V gene. In DNA, the CDR3 is TGTGCCAGCAGTGACGGCTTCAATCAGCCCCAGCATTTT. This translates into CASSDGFNQPQHF.

This clonotype was recorded at least ten times. The chain couples TRBV5-6 to TRBJ2-5, with TRBD1 as a possible D gene (5 bases). Germline CDR1 is SGHDT and CDR2 is YYEEEE. CDR3 size: 15 residues. Between the trimmed V and J ends, which lost 4 bases and 5 bases, there was a span of 18 bases. The CDR3 region has the DNA TGTGCCAGCAGCCCCACGTGGCGGTCAGGGGAGACCCAGTACTTC. This encodes CASSPTWRSGETQYF.

This clonotype was detected only a few times. The chain combines TRBV20-1 with TRBJ2-7; D unclear. This CDR3 has 15 residues. Germline V CDR1 and CDR2: DFQATT, SNEGSKA (reference sequence). Trimming took 3 bases from V and 0 from J, leaving 15 bases between them. The CDR3 DNA follows: TGCAGTGCTAGGGTTTTCGCTAAAAGCTCCTACGAGCAGTACTTC. It translates to CSARVFAKSSYEQYF.

V and J are TRBV9 and TRBJ1-1; D perhaps matches TRBD1 (5 bases). Trimming pared 3 bases from V and 4 bases from J, leaving 13 bases between. CDR1 and CDR2 (germline): SGDLS, YYNGEE. The CDR3 contains 14 residues. CDR3 protein: CASSGGGLGTEAFF. CDR3 DNA sequence: TGTGCCAGCAGCGGGGGGGGTCTGGGCACTGAAGCTTTCTTT. The full variable domain, its missing parts supplied by reference TRBV9 and TRBJ1-1, is DSGVTQTPKHLITATGQRVTLRCSPRSGDLSVYWYQQSLDQGLQFLIQYYNGEERAKGNILERFSAQQFPDLHSELNLSSLELGDSALYFCASSGGGLGTEAFFGQGTRLTVV.